The rows below give T cell receptor beta chains drawn from one sample of a study of technical replicates of blood from several donors. Repertoires were generated with immunoSEQ multiplex PCR, while TCRdb's copy carries only in-frame clones and drops some. The top ten clones hold 4.7% of a sample with about 75,000 clones, roughly 92% of them seen once. The material sequenced was PBMCs. The receptor set was obtained from a human donor in good health. Some clones in this sample may be carry-over from other donors' samples. The conserved cysteine and the conserved F or W are not part of the CDR3 here. Where a row states a size, it is once, few, many or the class of an expanded clone; other rows omit it.

j_gene | abundance | v_gene | CDR3aa
TRBJ2-1 | . | TRBV5-1 | ASSLSGGLGNEQF
TRBJ2-1 | once | TRBV5-8 | ASSYLAGAYNEQF
TRBJ1-2 | . | TRBV12-5 | ASGLVIWGQTLNYGYT
TRBJ1-3 | . | TRBV5-1 | ASSWGDEGFGNTIY
TRBJ1-4 | . | TRBV7-9 | ASSFPQTTEEKLF
TRBJ1-2 | . | TRBV27 | ASSLRGFGYGYT
TRBJ2-1 | . | TRBV5-1 | ASSLTKGGGYNEQF
TRBJ2-7 | . | TRBV4-3 | ASSLGLAGAYEQY
TRBJ2-1 | . | TRBV30 | AWRPSGSYNEQF
TRBJ1-2 | . | TRBV7-9 | ASSVGAVSGYT
TRBJ2-1 | . | TRBV5-6 | ASSLVGGQRGYEQF
TRBJ2-2 | few | TRBV7-9 | ASSFEAGELF
TRBJ1-4 | . | TRBV5-1 | ASSLGVGQRNEKLF
TRBJ2-7 | . | TRBV7-2 | ASSLEGGGWTGGSYEQY
TRBJ2-6 | . | TRBV7-2 | ASSLGLAGAAGANVLT
TRBJ2-5 | once | TRBV5-4 | ASRVEVSPLKAQY
TRBJ2-7 | . | TRBV7-2 | ASSRGTGASEQY
TRBJ1-6 | . | TRBV11-2 | ASSLEAGYNSPLH
TRBJ1-1 | . | TRBV7-2 | ASSLDRRNTEAF
TRBJ1-5 | . | TRBV12-5 | ASGREVGNQPQH
TRBJ2-2 | once | TRBV13 | ASSPDIGGGELF
TRBJ2-1 | . | TRBV4-2 | ASSPTGGRSSYNEQF
TRBJ1-2 | once | TRBV10-3 | AISEGTKLGYT
TRBJ2-2 | . | TRBV5-4 | ASSAEQGHGELF
TRBJ1-2 | . | TRBV6-5 | ASRQEGGYT
TRBJ2-7 | . | TRBV11-1 | ASSPDRAYEQY
TRBJ2-7 | . | TRBV6-5 | ASSTGGWEQY
TRBJ2-7 | . | TRBV30 | AWSGVLANEQY
TRBJ2-3 | . | TRBV10-2 | ASSDGVSTDTQY
TRBJ2-4 | . | TRBV7-5 | VRSFYSGGAVNIQY
TRBJ2-1 | . | TRBV29-1 | SVERGVVSSYNEQF
TRBJ2-2 | . | TRBV14 | ASSQVRRTGELF
TRBJ2-1 | . | TRBV6-5 | ASRRQGGYNEQF
TRBJ1-1 | . | TRBV6-5 | ASRQGGGGNTEAF
TRBJ2-3 | . | TRBV7-2 | ASRRTSGVGDTQY
TRBJ2-3 | . | TRBV7-8 | ASSLLTDTQY
TRBJ2-5 | . | TRBV4-1 | ASSQVGVSETQY
TRBJ2-1 | . | TRBV18 | ASSPPGGRVTSYNEQF
TRBJ2-1 | . | TRBV7-9 | ASRLAGGSNEQF
TRBJ2-7 | . | TRBV5-6 | ASSLYGQENYEQY
TRBJ2-3 | . | TRBV5-4 | ASSLKAGSDTQY
TRBJ1-4 | once | TRBV7-2 | ASSLGAQVVATNEKLF
TRBJ1-5 | . | TRBV21-1 | ASSSRLSDQPQH
TRBJ2-2 | . | TRBV7-6 | ASSLETGANTGELF
TRBJ2-1 | . | TRBV7-2 | ASSFLLFASGSYNEQF
TRBJ1-2 | . | TRBV9 | ASSVFSSVQGTGTGYT
TRBJ1-1 | . | TRBV10-3 | AISASVTEAF
TRBJ1-5 | . | TRBV7-2 | ASSFQGAGNQPQH
TRBJ2-3 | . | TRBV5-1 | ASTHGLRGATDTQY
TRBJ1-1 | . | TRBV7-9 | ASSGFWRPGTEAF
TRBJ1-2 | . | TRBV4-2 | ASSQRRGSDGYGYT
TRBJ1-1 | . | TRBV4-1 | ASSQGWRGITEAF
TRBJ2-6 | . | TRBV5-1 | ASSHPGVSGANVLT